The 10 T cell receptor beta chains given below trace back to one sample, sequenced in a study of T cells in Graves' hyperthyroidism and ophthalmopathy. Template material for amplifying TCR beta CDR3 regions consisted of RNA transcripts. During a first-round RT-PCR of the TCR CDR3, the HTBI primer set was used. TCRdb used MiXCR to reprocess the multiplex PCR reads, holding one entry per CDR3 protein. The sample contains about 250,000 distinct CDR3 sequences, around 15% of which appear only once. The specimen sequenced was blood. These receptors all come from a woman in her 50s with Graves' hyperthyroidism that later progressed to Graves' ophthalmopathy.

This clonotype has just a few counts. V usage is TRBV6-1 and J usage is TRBJ1-5, with a possible D match to TRBD1 (6 bases). V shed 6 bases and J shed 4 bases, with 16 bases lying between them. The CDR3 length is 15 residues. Germline CDR1 and CDR2: MNHNS and SASEGT. CDR3 residues: CASRPPGAANQPQHF. In DNA, the CDR3 is TGTGCCAGCAGACCTCCGGGGGCAGCGAATCAGCCCCAGCATTTT.

The chain employs TRBV6-1 and TRBJ1-1; a weak D match, TRBD1 (5 bases). Trimming pared 6 bases from V and 5 bases from J, leaving 13 bases between. CDR1 and CDR2 from the germline V gene are MNHNS and SASEGT. The CDR3 sequence is 13 residues long. CDR3 loop: CASSVTGETEAFF. The CDR3 DNA is TGTGCCAGCAGCGTAACGGGGGAGACTGAAGCTTTCTTT.

This clonotype appeared many times. This chain links TRBV6-5 with TRBJ2-5; TRBD1 agrees at 11 bases. J was trimmed by 5 bases and V by 4 bases; bases with no gene match: 6. The CDR3 spans 15 residues. Germline loops: CDR1 MNHEY, CDR2 SVGAGI. The CDR3 nucleotides are TGTGCCAGCAGTTCGCGGACAGGGGGCCGGGAGACCCAGTACTTC. The encoded protein is CASSSRTGGRETQYF.

In its sample, this clonotype was seen many times. J is TRBJ2-5 and V is TRBV18; the D is unclear. Germline assignment: CDR1 KGHSH and CDR2 LQKENI. The CDR3 extends over 16 amino acids. Trimming shortened V by 3 bases and J by 0 bases, and 14 bases separated the two germline ends. CDR3 loop: CASSPGLLAYQETQYF. For the CDR3, the DNA is TGTGCCAGCTCACCCGGCCTACTCGCGTACCAAGAGACCCAGTACTTC.

This clonotype was observed many times. This chain joins TRBV2 and TRBJ2-4; tentative D call: TRBD1 (6 bases). The V gene's germline CDR1 is SNHLY and CDR2 FYNNEI. The V and J ends lost 3 bases and 5 bases respectively, with 11 bases between them. The CDR3 length is 14 residues. The DNA for the CDR3 is TGTGCCAGCAGTGACTCCAGGGGCCAAAACATTCAGTACTTC. Its protein product is CASSDSRGQNIQYF.

In its sample, this clonotype was seen a few times. The chain uses TRBV10-3 and TRBJ1-3, with D possibly matching TRBD1 (6 bases). Germline V gene data show CDR1 as ENHRY and CDR2 as SYGVKD. V lost 6 bases and J 0 bases, leaving 12 bases between the germline ends. The CDR3 covers 15 residues. The CDR3, as DNA: TGTGCCATCAGAGCCGGGGGGGCCTCTGGAAACACCATATATTTT. Its translation: CAIRAGGASGNTIYF.

In its sample, this clonotype was seen many times. V is TRBV7-9 and J is TRBJ1-4; D remains ambiguous. The CDR3 length is 14 residues. Germline assignment: CDR1 SEHNR and CDR2 FQNEAQ (reference sequence). With 1 base removed from V and 6 bases from J, the gap between germline ends came to 9 bases. For the CDR3, the DNA is TGTGCCAGCAGCTTAGAACAGATTTATGAAAAACTGTTTTTT. Translating it yields CASSLEQIYEKLFF.

In this sample, this clonotype turned up many times. The rearrangement joins TRBV28 to TRBJ2-6, with a tentative D call TRBD2 (6 bases). The CDR3 has 16 residues. V dropped 6 bases and J dropped 0 bases, with 12 bases sitting between them. Germline V CDR1 and CDR2: MDHEN, SYDVKM. The CDR3 sequence: CASSRLGGSGANVLTF. CDR3 sequence (DNA): TGTGCCAGCAGCAGACTGGGGGGCTCTGGGGCCAACGTCCTGACTTTC.

As for this clonotype: A much larger clone differs by one base, so this may be a read error. V gene TRBV2 combines with J gene TRBJ2-1, with TRBD2 matching 9 bases. Germline lookup yields CDR1 SNHLY and CDR2 FYNNEI. This CDR3 is 16 amino acids long. CDR3 nucleotide sequence: TGTGCCAGCAGTGGGCTAGCGGGAAGCTCCTACAGTGAGCAGTTCTTC. Protein product: CASSGLAGSSYSEQFF.

V gene TRBV19 combines with J gene TRBJ2-7; 7 nucleotides match TRBD1. Germline values: CDR1 LNHDA, CDR2 SQIVND (reference sequence). J lost 6 bases, V lost 6 bases, and 8 bases had no gene match. The CDR3 length is 13 residues. The CDR3 nucleotides are TGTGCCAGTAGGTCAACAGGGGTCGGCGAGCAGTACTTC. Translating it yields CASRSTGVGEQYF.